The 3 T cell receptor beta chains in this list originate from one sample, sequenced in a study of blood T cell repertoires in COVID-19 (dated by TCRdb to the early 2020s). The library was generated by the immunoSEQ multiplex PCR assay. The table comes from immuneACCESS by way of TCRdb, which keeps in-frame sequences with V and J called. Part of the clones is missing from these tables; in studies checked, under half for an unresolved V gene and the rest for unknown reasons. This sample gives around 300,000 clones in total; roughly 87% of them show up just once. Less than 2.5% of the sample goes to the ten largest clones. Sequenced sample: peripheral blood. Every receptor here comes from a man between 18 and 29 years old with active or convalescent COVID-19.

J is TRBJ1-2 and V is TRBV25-1; D is ambiguous. Per germline, CDR1 MGHDK and CDR2 SYGVNS. The ends were cut back, 2 bases at V and 5 bases at J, with 12 bases in the middle. The CDR3 has 14 amino acids. Here the CDR3 DNA reads TGTGCCAGCAGTGAAACTCCCACTTTTTATGGCTACACCTTC. The encoded protein is CASSETPTFYGYTF.

The chain joins TRBV10-2 to TRBJ2-5, with TRBD1 matching over 7 bases. Germline trimming cut 4 bases from V and 3 bases from J; bases unmatched to any gene: 8. Germline CDR1 and CDR2: WSHSY and SAAADI. CDR3 length equals 15 residues. The CDR3 nucleotides are TGCGCCAGCAGTGTGGAACAGGGGCGAAAAGAGACCCAGTACTTC. Translating gives CASSVEQGRKETQYF.

The count of this clone is one. The gene calls are TRBV27 and TRBJ1-2; a weak D match, TRBD1 (6 bases). This CDR3 region has 15 residues. CDR1 is MNHEY, CDR2 SMNVEV, per germline (reference sequence). V dropped 6 bases and J dropped 0 bases, with 14 bases sitting between them. This CDR3 is CASSTNRDPNYGYTF. CDR3 coding DNA: TGTGCCAGCAGCACTAACAGGGACCCTAACTATGGCTACACCTTC.